This TCR beta chain was sequenced for a study of blood T cell repertoires in COVID-19. Libraries were prepared by immunoSEQ multiplex PCR; TCRdb keeps only in-frame clonotypes and omits some of them. The sample yields over 250,000 clones, around 91% seen once. The CDR3 has 15 residues. Germline assignment: CDR1 MNHEY and CDR2 SVGAGI. Trimming cost V 5 bases and J 6 bases; bases outside gene matches: 10. The chain employs TRBV6-5 and TRBJ2-7; TRBD1 matches 10 bases. The sequence derives from a woman aged 60-75 years with acute or convalescent COVID-19. What was sequenced was peripheral blood. The CDR3 protein is CASSRPGTGVSEQYF. The CDR3 DNA is TGTGCCAGCAGTCGACCCGGGACAGGGGTGAGCGAGCAGTACTTC.